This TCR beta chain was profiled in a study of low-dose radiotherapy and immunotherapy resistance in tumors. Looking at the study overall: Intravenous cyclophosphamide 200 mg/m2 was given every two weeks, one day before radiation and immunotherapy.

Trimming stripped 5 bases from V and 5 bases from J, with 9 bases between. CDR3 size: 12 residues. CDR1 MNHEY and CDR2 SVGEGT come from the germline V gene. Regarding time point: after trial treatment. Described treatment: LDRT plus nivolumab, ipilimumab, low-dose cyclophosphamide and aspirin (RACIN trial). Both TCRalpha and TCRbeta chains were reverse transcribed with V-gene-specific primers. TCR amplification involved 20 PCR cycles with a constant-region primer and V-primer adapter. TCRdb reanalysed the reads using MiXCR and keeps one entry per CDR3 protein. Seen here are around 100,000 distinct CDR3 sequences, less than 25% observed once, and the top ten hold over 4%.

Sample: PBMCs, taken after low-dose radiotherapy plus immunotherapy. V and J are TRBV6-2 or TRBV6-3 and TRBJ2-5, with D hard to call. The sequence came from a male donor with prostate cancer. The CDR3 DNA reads TGTGCCAGCAGTCCGTCTCGGGAGACCCAGTACTTC. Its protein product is CASSPSRETQYF.